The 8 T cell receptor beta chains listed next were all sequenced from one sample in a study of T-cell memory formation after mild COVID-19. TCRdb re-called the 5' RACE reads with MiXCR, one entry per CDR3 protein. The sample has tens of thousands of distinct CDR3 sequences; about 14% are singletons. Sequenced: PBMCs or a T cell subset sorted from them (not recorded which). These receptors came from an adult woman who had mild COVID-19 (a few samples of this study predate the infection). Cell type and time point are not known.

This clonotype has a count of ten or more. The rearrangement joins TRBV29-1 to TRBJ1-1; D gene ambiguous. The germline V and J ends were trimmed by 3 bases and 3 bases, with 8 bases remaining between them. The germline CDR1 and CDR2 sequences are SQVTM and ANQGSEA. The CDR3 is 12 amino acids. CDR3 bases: TGCAGCGTTGAGATAGAGGACACTGAAGCTTTCTTT. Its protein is CSVEIEDTEAFF.

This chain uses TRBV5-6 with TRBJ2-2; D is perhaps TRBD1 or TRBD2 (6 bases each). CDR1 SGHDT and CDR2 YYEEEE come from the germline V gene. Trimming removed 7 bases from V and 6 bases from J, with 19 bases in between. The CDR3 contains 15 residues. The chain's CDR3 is CASSLDGGGPGELFF. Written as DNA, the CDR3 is TGTGCCAGCTCCCTAGATGGAGGGGGTCCCGGGGAGCTGTTTTTT.

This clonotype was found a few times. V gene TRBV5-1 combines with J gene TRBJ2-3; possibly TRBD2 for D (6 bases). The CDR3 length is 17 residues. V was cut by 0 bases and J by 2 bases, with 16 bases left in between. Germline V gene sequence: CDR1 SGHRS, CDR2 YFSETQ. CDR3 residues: CASSLATGTDYTDTQYF. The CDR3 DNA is TGCGCCAGCAGCTTGGCCACGGGGACGGACTACACAGATACGCAGTATTTT.

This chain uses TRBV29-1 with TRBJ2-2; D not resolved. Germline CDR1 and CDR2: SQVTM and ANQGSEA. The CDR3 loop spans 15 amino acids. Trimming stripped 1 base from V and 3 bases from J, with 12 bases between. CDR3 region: CSVEVYGLHTGELFF. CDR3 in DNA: TGCAGCGTTGAAGTGTACGGGCTTCACACCGGGGAGCTGTTTTTT.

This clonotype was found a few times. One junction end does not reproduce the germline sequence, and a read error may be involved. Here the CDR3 DNA reads TGCAGCGTTTGGGGGGGGACACTGAACACTAAAGCTTTCTTT. This codes for CSVWGGTLNTKAFF. J is TRBJ1-1 and V is TRBV29-1; tentatively, D is TRBD1 (6 bases). The CDR3 has 14 amino acids. Germline loops: CDR1 SQVTM, CDR2 ANQGSEA.

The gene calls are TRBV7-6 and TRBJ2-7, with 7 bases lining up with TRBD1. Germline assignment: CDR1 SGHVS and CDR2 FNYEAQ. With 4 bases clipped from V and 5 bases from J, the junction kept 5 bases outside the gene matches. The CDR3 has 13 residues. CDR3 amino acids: CASSSTGFNEQYF. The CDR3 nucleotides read TGTGCCAGCAGCTCGACAGGGTTTAACGAGCAGTACTTC.

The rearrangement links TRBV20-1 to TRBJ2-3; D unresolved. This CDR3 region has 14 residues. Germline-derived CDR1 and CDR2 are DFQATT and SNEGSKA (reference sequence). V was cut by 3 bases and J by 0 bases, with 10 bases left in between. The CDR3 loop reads CSASRSQSTDTQYF. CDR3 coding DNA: TGCAGTGCTAGTCGTAGCCAGAGCACAGATACGCAGTATTTT.

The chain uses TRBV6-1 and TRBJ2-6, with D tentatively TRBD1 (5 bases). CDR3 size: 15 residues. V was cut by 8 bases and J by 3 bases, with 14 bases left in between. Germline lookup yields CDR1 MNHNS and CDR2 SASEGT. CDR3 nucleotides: TGTGCCAGCTCTAAAGGGGCGGATGGGGCCAACGTCCTGACTTTC. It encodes CASSKGADGANVLTF.